The clone carrying this T cell receptor (beta chain) was recorded only once. What it recognizes is unknown. The sample is drawn from a study of Ad26.COV2.S vaccination and SARS-CoV-2 variants. Across the study: Donor participated within the Ad26.COV2.S arm of the COV1001 trial.

Generated by immunoSEQ multiplex PCR, the TCRdb table keeps only in-frame clones and is missing some. The sample lists around 380,000 clones, approximately 91% occurring once. Study-wide results and limits: An underestimation of total T cell responses may have resulted from the TCR breadth and depth analyses.

The V end was cut by 2 bases, the J end by 6 bases, with 10 bases between. This CDR3 is 14 amino acids long. CDR1 is MGHRA, CDR2 YSYEKL, per germline. As for treatment: 19 received Ad26.COV2.S at low or high dose, single or two shots; about 5 received placebo; per-sample allocation not given. Day 63 following the first vaccine or placebo injection was when the samples were taken. The sample came from a Boston adult aged 18-55 years. Its platform was an Ad26 vector, and its expressed antigen was Wuhan-strain SARS-CoV-2 spike. Sequenced material: peripheral blood, taken in a trial of Ad26.COV2.S vaccine versus placebo. V is TRBV4-1 and J is TRBJ2-2, with a tentative D call TRBD1 (6 bases). This receptor was obtained from a person aged 18-65 years who received the Ad26.COV2.S COVID-19 vaccine or a placebo. CDR3 residues: CASSQTTGPGELFF. The CDR3 bases are TGCGCCAGCAGCCAAACCACAGGGCCCGGGGAGCTGTTTTTT.